The 30 T cell receptor beta chains reported below all come from one sample, sequenced in a study of T-cell reconstitution after alpha-beta-depleted transplantation in children. A library of TCRbeta sequences, prepared with unique molecular identifiers, was generated. MiXCR, run by TCRdb on the PCR reads, gives a single entry per CDR3 protein. The sample holds 450,000 to 550,000 distinct CDR3 sequences, over 10% seen once. The sample was PBMCs, mostly from graft donor cells, taken 180 days after TCRalphabeta/CD19-depleted stem cell transplant. These receptors were collected from a female patient younger than 10 who had a stem cell transplant for aplastic anemia, so the T cells may come from the graft donor.

This clonotype turned up a few times. The chain uses TRBV10-3 and TRBJ2-1; TRBD2 matches 14 bases. V shed 2 bases, J shed 3 bases, and the junction held 3 bases outside the gene matches. The V gene's germline CDR1 is ENHRY and CDR2 SYGVKD. The CDR3 runs 17 residues. The CDR3: CAISEAGLAGVYNEQFF. CDR3 DNA sequence: TGTGCCATCAGTGAGGCGGGACTAGCGGGAGTCTACAATGAGCAGTTCTTC.

The CDR3 nucleotides read TGTGCCAGCAGTCCCACGGGACGGACTTACGAGCAGTACGTC. Translating gives CASSPTGRTYEQYV. The chain is built from TRBV6-1 and TRBJ2-7; tentatively, D is TRBD1 or TRBD2 (5 bases each). Germline V gene data show CDR1 as MNHNS and CDR2 as SASEGT. Trimming took 5 bases from V and 4 from J, leaving 15 bases between them. The CDR3 has 14 amino acids.

This clonotype showed up many times. This chain connects TRBV15 to TRBJ2-3; D uncertain. The CDR3 totals 14 residues. The V gene's germline CDR1 is LNHNV and CDR2 YYDKDF (reference sequence). Trimming took off 3 bases at V and 3 bases at J, with 10 bases between the two ends. DNA of the CDR3: TGTGCCACCAGCAGGGGCTTCGAGACAGATACGCAGTATTTT. Its protein product is CATSRGFETDTQYF.

The chain links TRBV27 to TRBJ1-5, with 7 nucleotides matching TRBD1. The CDR3 has 16 amino acids. Trimming took 4 bases from V and 3 from J; bases not matched to a gene: 9. Germline V gives CDR1 MNHEY, CDR2 SMNVEV (reference sequence). Here the CDR3 reads CASSSQGRMDNQPQHF. For the CDR3, the DNA is TGTGCCAGCAGTTCACAGGGGCGAATGGACAATCAGCCCCAGCATTTT.

This clonotype was found a few times. CDR3 nucleotide sequence: TGCAGTGCTATAGCGGGAGCGCCTCCCTACAATGAGCAGTTCTTC. Amino acids: CSAIAGAPPYNEQFF. This rearrangement joins TRBV20-1 to TRBJ2-1; 9 bases are shared with TRBD2. Unmatched junction bases numbered 6, after V lost 4 bases and J lost 2 bases. CDR1 and CDR2 (germline): DFQATT, SNEGSKA (reference sequence). The CDR3 extends over 15 amino acids.

This clonotype was seen a few times. The V and J genes are TRBV6-5 and TRBJ2-1; D remains ambiguous. V shed 6 bases and J shed 0 bases, with 9 bases lying between them. This CDR3 comprises 14 residues. Germline V gene sequence: CDR1 MNHEY, CDR2 SVGAGI. CDR3 in amino acids: CASRQSYSYNEQFF. Here the CDR3 DNA reads TGTGCCAGCAGGCAAAGTTACTCCTACAATGAGCAGTTCTTC.

This clonotype appeared many times. V and J are TRBV29-1 and TRBJ2-7, with D perhaps given as TRBD1 or TRBD2 (5 bases each). Germline V gene data show CDR1 as SQVTM and CDR2 as ANQGSEA. The CDR3 spans 13 residues. V gave up 0 bases and J gave up 2 bases, with 8 bases separating them. The DNA of the CDR3 is TGCAGCGTTGAAGAGGGACCAGCCTACGAGCAGTACTTC. Translated, it gives CSVEEGPAYEQYF.

In DNA form, the CDR3 reads TGTGCCAGCAGCCGGGTACCGGGAGCCTTCGACGAGCAGTACGTC. Translating it yields CASSRVPGAFDEQYV. The rearrangement links TRBV14 to TRBJ2-7; possibly TRBD2 for D (6 bases). V dropped 4 bases and J dropped 5 bases, with 18 bases sitting between them. This CDR3 has 15 residues. From germline, CDR1 is SGHDN and CDR2 FVKESK.

As concerns this clonotype: A read error may account for a junction end that differs from germline. The chain links TRBV14 to TRBJ1-2; 11 nucleotides line up with TRBD1. The CDR3 has 16 amino acids. Germline loops: CDR1 SGHDN, CDR2 FVKESK. The CDR3 region has the DNA TGTGCCAGCAACCAAGCCGGACAGGGGGCGGCCTATGGCTACACCTTC. Translated, it gives CASNQAGQGAAYGYTF.

This chain uses TRBV7-7 with TRBJ2-1, with D perhaps matching TRBD2 (6 bases). Trimming took 5 bases from V and 7 from J, leaving 15 bases between them. Germline CDR1 is SSHAT and CDR2 is FNYEAQ (reference sequence). This CDR3 is built from 14 residues. In DNA, the CDR3 is TGTGCCAGCAGCCTCGGGGGTGGAATTAATGAGCAGTTCTTC. This encodes CASSLGGGINEQFF.

In its sample, this clonotype was seen many times. J is TRBJ1-4 and V is TRBV6-5; TRBD1 is a possible D gene (5 bases). V was cut by 4 bases and J by 13 bases, with 22 bases left in between. This CDR3 is 15 amino acids long. The V gene's germline CDR1 is MNHEY and CDR2 SVGAGI. The CDR3, as DNA: TGTGCCAGCAGTTCCCCTCGGACTGGGGCAATCGGACTGTTTTTT. Translated: CASSSPRTGAIGLFF.

This chain uses TRBV19 with TRBJ2-2, with D possibly TRBD2 on 5 matching bases. The CDR3 consists of 14 residues. Per the germline V gene, CDR1 is LNHDA and CDR2 is SQIVND (reference sequence). V shed 4 bases and J shed 8 bases, with 14 bases lying between them. The CDR3 loop reads CASSTWTVPGELFF. The DNA for the CDR3 is TGTGCCAGTAGTACCTGGACTGTTCCGGGGGAGCTGTTTTTT.

This sequence joins TRBV6-2 or TRBV6-3 and TRBJ2-1; 9 bases fit TRBD1. J lost 5 bases, V lost 0 bases, and 8 bases had no gene match. The CDR3 has 17 amino acids. Per germline, CDR1 MNHEY and CDR2 SVGEGT. This CDR3 reads CASSYSLGTGTNNEQFF. The CDR3 nucleotides read TGTGCCAGCAGTTACTCCCTGGGGACAGGGACCAACAATGAGCAGTTCTTC.

This clonotype was seen only a few times. Written as DNA, the CDR3 is TGCGCCAGCAGCTTTGGGGGACGGACTAATTCACCCCTCCACTTT. It specifies CASSFGGRTNSPLHF. The chain employs TRBV5-1 and TRBJ1-6, with D perhaps TRBD1 (5 bases). Trimming took off 2 bases at V and 6 bases at J, with 12 bases between the two ends. In germline, CDR1 is SGHRS, CDR2 YFSETQ. The CDR3 has 15 amino acids.

This clonotype was picked up a small number of times. CDR3 sequence reads: CASSLARLAVTGELFF. In DNA, the CDR3 is TGCGCCAGCAGCTTGGCCCGACTAGCGGTCACCGGGGAGCTGTTTTTT. This chain connects TRBV5-1 to TRBJ2-2; 9 bases are a match to TRBD2. From germline, CDR1 is SGHRS and CDR2 YFSETQ. Unmatched junction bases numbered 4, after V lost 0 bases and J lost 4 bases. The CDR3 runs to 16 residues.

This clonotype has more than one count but fewer than ten. V and J are TRBV15 and TRBJ2-2; D unresolved. CDR1 is LNHNV, CDR2 YYDKDF, per germline (reference sequence). The CDR3 is 12 residues long. V gave up 4 bases and J gave up 8 bases, with 8 bases separating them. The CDR3 DNA is TGTGCCACCAGCAACTCCCGGGGGGAGCTGTTTTTT. Translation: CATSNSRGELFF.

The V and J genes are TRBV20-1 and TRBJ1-2; 7 bases are shared with TRBD1. CDR1 is DFQATT and CDR2 is SNEGSKA in the germline V gene (reference sequence). This CDR3 region has 14 residues. V lost 1 base to trimming and J lost 8 bases; unmatched junction nucleotides: 10. The CDR3, as DNA: TGCAGTGCTAGAGGGGTAGACAGGGCGAGGGGCTACACCTTC. It yields the protein CSARGVDRARGYTF.

The rearrangement uses TRBV20-1 and TRBJ2-1; 9 bases match TRBD2. V shed 1 base, J shed 5 bases, and the junction held 3 bases outside the gene matches. This CDR3 contains 14 residues. Germline CDR1 DFQATT, CDR2 SNEGSKA (reference sequence). CDR3 amino acids: CSARGGRGHNEQFF. CDR3 DNA sequence: TGCAGTGCTAGAGGCGGGAGGGGGCACAATGAGCAGTTCTTC.

This clonotype was observed a few times. This chain joins TRBV7-8 and TRBJ1-2; D might be TRBD1 (5 bases). The V gene's germline CDR1 is SGHVS and CDR2 FQNEAQ. V shed 1 base and J shed 7 bases, with 13 bases lying between them. The CDR3 runs to 14 residues. The DNA of the CDR3 is TGTGCCAGCAGCTTAGTCGGGGCAGCTTTTGGCTACACCTTC. This gives the protein CASSLVGAAFGYTF.

This clonotype was counted at least ten times. The rearrangement links TRBV5-4 to TRBJ1-1; TRBD1 aligns across 9 bases. Germline lookup yields CDR1 SGHNT and CDR2 YYREEE (reference sequence). The CDR3 spans 19 residues. Losses at the gene ends were 3 bases for V and 0 bases for J; bases not matched to a gene: 15. CDR3 loop: CASSSATGTGISMNTEAFF. The CDR3 bases are TGTGCCAGCAGCTCCGCGACCGGGACAGGGATTTCCATGAACACTGAAGCTTTCTTT.

V and J are TRBV4-3 and TRBJ2-3; 7 bases are a match to TRBD2. The CDR3 totals 19 residues. The trim removed 5 bases at V and 0 bases at J, leaving 17 bases unmatched. Germline CDR1 and CDR2: LGHNA and YSLEER. The CDR3 loop reads CASSYLHLWGGPSTDTQYF. Written as DNA, the CDR3 is TGCGCCAGCAGCTACCTTCATCTTTGGGGAGGGCCTAGCACAGATACGCAGTATTTT.

As concerns this clonotype: Mismatch with germline at one junction end may stem from a read error. This sequence joins TRBV28 and TRBJ2-3, with D perhaps assigned TRBD1 or TRBD2 (6 bases each). This CDR3 is 13 amino acids long. Per the germline V gene, CDR1 is MDHEN and CDR2 is SYDVKM. The CDR3 DNA sequence: TGTGCCAGCAGTCGACCCGCGTACAGGGACTTCGCTTTT. Encoded protein: CASSRPAYRDFAF.

This clonotype was seen a handful of times. The V call is TRBV7-9, the J call TRBJ1-2; possible D gene TRBD1, 6 bases. There are 16 residues in the CDR3. CDR1 and CDR2 (germline): SEHNR, FQNEAQ (reference sequence). V lost 2 bases and J lost 6, with 19 bases in between. The DNA of the CDR3 is TGTGCCAGCAGCTTAACCCCCCCGGGACAAGGGAATGGCTACACCTTC. Translated: CASSLTPPGQGNGYTF. The whole variable domain, filled in from reference TRBV7-9 and TRBJ1-2, reads DTGVSQNPRHKITKRGQNVTFRCDPISEHNRLYWYRQTLGQGPEFLTYFQNEAQLEKSRLLSDRFSAERPKGSFSTLEIQRTEQGDSAMYLCASSLTPPGQGNGYTFGSGTRLTVV.

The sample holds a few counts of this clonotype. The chain links TRBV12-3 or TRBV12-4 to TRBJ1-6; no clear D gene. Trimming removed 6 bases at V and 4 bases at J, with 13 bases between. This CDR3 has 15 amino acids. DNA for the CDR3: TGTGCCAGCAGCCCTCGGGCTGCATATAATTCACCCCTCCACTTT. This codes for CASSPRAAYNSPLHF.

This chain links TRBV20-1 with TRBJ2-5; 7 bases map to TRBD2. Germline V gene lookup returns CDR1 DFQATT and CDR2 SNEGSKA (reference sequence). This CDR3 is built from 14 residues. After removal of 3 bases from V and 4 bases from J, the junction contained 8 bases not matched to a gene. CDR3 sequence: CSASLTSFGETQYF. The CDR3 DNA reads as TGCAGTGCTAGTTTGACTAGCTTCGGAGAGACCCAGTACTTC.

This clonotype was counted a few times. This chain links TRBV5-8 with TRBJ2-2, with unresolved D. Germline V gives CDR1 SGHTS, CDR2 YDEGEE. The V end lost 4 bases, the J end lost 6 bases, and 10 bases lay between the germline ends. The CDR3 runs to 13 residues. The CDR3 DNA reads TGTGCCAGCAGCCGTTCCTGGCCCGGGGAGCTGTTTTTT. Its protein is CASSRSWPGELFF.

The V gene is TRBV9, the J gene TRBJ2-1, with D hard to call. Per the germline V gene, CDR1 is SGDLS and CDR2 is YYNGEE. The germline V and J ends were trimmed by 0 bases and 0 bases, with 13 bases remaining between them. CDR3 size: 17 residues. The CDR3 region has the DNA TGTGCCAGCAGCGTAGAAGGAGCGCCCAGCTCCTACAATGAGCAGTTCTTC. Its protein product is CASSVEGAPSSYNEQFF.

The chain uses TRBV20-1 and TRBJ2-1, with D unresolved. Trimming took off 1 base at V and 1 base at J, with 14 bases between the two ends. Germline CDR1 reads DFQATT; CDR2 reads SNEGSKA (reference sequence). The CDR3 length is 16 residues. CDR3 DNA sequence: TGCAGTGCTAGAGTGCCGAACGGCCGATCCTACAATGAGCAGTTCTTC. As protein: CSARVPNGRSYNEQFF.

This chain's CDR3 is CASSPQLAGFTSYEQYF. As DNA, the CDR3 is TGCGCCAGCAGCCCCCAGCTAGCGGGATTCACCTCCTACGAGCAGTACTTC. The chain couples TRBV4-3 to TRBJ2-7; 9 nucleotides agree with TRBD2. The CDR3 length is 17 residues. Looked up from germline, CDR1 is LGHNA and CDR2 is YSLEER. J gave up 0 bases and V 4 bases, and 10 bases lay outside the gene matches.

The rearrangement links TRBV10-3 to TRBJ2-7; no clear D gene. There are 13 residues in the CDR3. The ends were cut back, 0 bases at V and 5 bases at J, with 8 bases in the middle. Per germline, CDR1 ENHRY and CDR2 SYGVKD. For the CDR3, the DNA is TGTGCCATCAGTGAGTCGTTTACAGACGAGCAGTACTTC. This gives the protein CAISESFTDEQYF.